This T cell receptor (beta chain) was sequenced in a study of blood T cell repertoires in COVID-19 (dated by TCRdb to about 2020). Describing the broader study: Collaborator samples came from the United States, Italy and Spain and covered acute and convalescent phases of COVID-19. The prospective study material was composed of cDNA or gDNA derived from T cells, B-cell-depleted T cells, or PBMCs. Deeply sampled blood TCRbeta repertoires from subjects exposed to, actively infected with, or recovered from COVID-19 were included in the dataset. A freely available public database, intended as a resource for researchers studying the immune response to SARS-CoV-2, is where the repertoires were released. Samples came from the ongoing ImmuneRACE study (first 160 participants) plus 1,254 subjects from 6 global collaborators. The sample metadata nearly always contained a de-identified subject ID, COVID-19 status, age in years and sex. HLA class I and class II types, where available, came from metadata supplied by the sample provider rather than from assay-based typing.

Points the paper makes about the study in general: Clinical and demographic metadata were provided uncurated, with the amount varying by source and participant.

From its cysteine to its phenylalanine, the CDR3 spans 16 amino acids. The CDR3 DNA has 48 bases and is translated from base 1. V and J lose 6 bases and 0 bases, and a span of 14 bases separates them. CDR1 and CDR2 (KGHSH, LQKENI) derive from the germline V gene. One collaborating source in Seattle enrolled patients during active infection and followed them longitudinally through the course of disease. The collaborating institutions used their own protocols to collect whole blood in K2EDTA tubes. For TCRbeta analysis, collaborator samples were shipped as frozen whole blood, as isolated PBMCs, or as DNA extracted from either sample type. This clone was seen once. What antigen it recognizes has not been identified. No base-level quality is on record; no much larger clone is a single base apart. The immunoSEQ Assay, a bias-controlled multiplex PCR, was used to amplify TCRbeta CDR3 regions from genomic DNA. The authors' analysis ran thus. The number of nucleated cells in each sample was estimated by amplification of reference gene primers within the assay. To quantify the absolute abundance of each unique TCRbeta CDR3 rearrangement, sequence reads were collapsed and filtered. For each sample, productive Simpson clonality was calculated as the square root of Simpson's diversity index over productive rearrangements. The table comes from immuneACCESS by way of TCRdb, which keeps in-frame sequences with V and J called. Part of the clones is missing from these tables; in studies checked, under half for an unresolved V gene and the rest for unknown reasons. Clone size and the V and J calls come from that table; the DNA yielded D and trimming. This sample has some 520,000 clones in its table, and approximately 92% of those were observed once. The ten largest clones take up roughly 0.9% of the sample.

The source of this sequence is a man younger than 30 with COVID-19, enrolled during active disease. Sequenced: peripheral blood. The rearranged segments are TRBV18 and TRBJ1-4, with the D gene not confidently named. The nucleotide sequence reads as follows: TGTGCCAGCTCTCCCCGCGGTCCGGCAACTAATGAAAAACTGTTTTTT. Translation gives CASSPRGPATNEKLFF.